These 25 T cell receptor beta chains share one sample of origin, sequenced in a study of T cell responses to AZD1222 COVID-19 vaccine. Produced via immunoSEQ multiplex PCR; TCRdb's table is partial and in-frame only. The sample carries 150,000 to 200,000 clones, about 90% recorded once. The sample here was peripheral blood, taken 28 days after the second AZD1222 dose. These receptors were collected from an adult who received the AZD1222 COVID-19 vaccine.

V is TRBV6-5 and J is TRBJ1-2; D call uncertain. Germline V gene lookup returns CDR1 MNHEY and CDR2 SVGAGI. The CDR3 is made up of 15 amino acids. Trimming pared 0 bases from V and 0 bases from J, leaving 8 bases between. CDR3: CASSYSETANYGYTF. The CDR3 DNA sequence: TGTGCCAGCAGTTACTCGGAAACAGCTAACTATGGCTACACCTTC.

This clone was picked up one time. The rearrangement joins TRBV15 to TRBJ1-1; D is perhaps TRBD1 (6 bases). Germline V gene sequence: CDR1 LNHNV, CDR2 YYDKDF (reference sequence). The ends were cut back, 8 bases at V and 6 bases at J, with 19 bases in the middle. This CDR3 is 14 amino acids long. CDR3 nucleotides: TGTGCCACCCGGAGACAGGTGACCAAACCTGAAGCTTTCTTT. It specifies CATRRQVTKPEAFF.

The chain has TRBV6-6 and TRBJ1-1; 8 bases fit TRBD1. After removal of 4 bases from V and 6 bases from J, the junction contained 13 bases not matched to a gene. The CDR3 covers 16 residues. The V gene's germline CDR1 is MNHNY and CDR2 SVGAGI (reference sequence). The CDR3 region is CASSWGMRQGPPEAFF. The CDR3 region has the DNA TGTGCCAGCAGTTGGGGCATGCGACAGGGGCCGCCTGAAGCTTTCTTT.

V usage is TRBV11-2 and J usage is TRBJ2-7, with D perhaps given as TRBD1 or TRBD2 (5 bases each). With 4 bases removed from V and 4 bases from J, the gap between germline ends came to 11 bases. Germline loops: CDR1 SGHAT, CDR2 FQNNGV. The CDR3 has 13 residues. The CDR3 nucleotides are TGTGCCAGCAGCTGGGGGTCGCGGTACGAGCAGTACTTC. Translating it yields CASSWGSRYEQYF.

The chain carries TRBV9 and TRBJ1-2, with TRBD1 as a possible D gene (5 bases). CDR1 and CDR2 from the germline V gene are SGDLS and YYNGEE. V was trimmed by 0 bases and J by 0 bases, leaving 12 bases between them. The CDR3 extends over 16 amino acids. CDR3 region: CASSVGSRGTNYGYTF. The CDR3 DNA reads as TGTGCCAGCAGCGTAGGCTCTAGGGGAACTAACTATGGCTACACCTTC.

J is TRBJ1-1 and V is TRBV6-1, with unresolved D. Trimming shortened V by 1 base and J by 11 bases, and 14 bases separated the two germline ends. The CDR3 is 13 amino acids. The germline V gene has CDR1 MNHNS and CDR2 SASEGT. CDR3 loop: CASSEVGLLRAFF. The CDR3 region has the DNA TGTGCCAGCAGTGAAGTGGGCCTACTTCGGGCTTTCTTT.

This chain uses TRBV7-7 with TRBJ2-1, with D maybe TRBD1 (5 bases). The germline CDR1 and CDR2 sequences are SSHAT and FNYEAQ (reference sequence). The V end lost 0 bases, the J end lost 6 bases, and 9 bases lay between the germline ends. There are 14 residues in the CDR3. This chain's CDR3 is CASSLAPGSNEQFF. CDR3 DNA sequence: TGTGCCAGCAGCTTAGCACCAGGGTCCAATGAGCAGTTCTTC.

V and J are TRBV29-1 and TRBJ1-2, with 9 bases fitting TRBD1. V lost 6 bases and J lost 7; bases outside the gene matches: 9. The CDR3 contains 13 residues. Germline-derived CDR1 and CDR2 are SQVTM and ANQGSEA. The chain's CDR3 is CSVRQGVSRGYTF. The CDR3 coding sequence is TGCAGCGTCCGACAGGGGGTGAGCCGTGGCTACACCTTC. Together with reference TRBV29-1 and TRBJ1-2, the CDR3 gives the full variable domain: SAVISQKPSRDICQRGTSLTIQCQVDSQVTMMFWYRQQPGQSLTLIATANQGSEATYESGFVIDKFPISRPNLTFSTLTVSNMSPEDSSIYLCSVRQGVSRGYTFGSGTRLTVV.

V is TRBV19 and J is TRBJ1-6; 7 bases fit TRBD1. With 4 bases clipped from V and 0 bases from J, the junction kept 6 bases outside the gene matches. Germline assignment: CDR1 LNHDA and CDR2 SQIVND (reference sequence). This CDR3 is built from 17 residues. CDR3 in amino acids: CASSRRQGSSYNSPLHF. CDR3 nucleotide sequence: TGTGCCAGTAGTAGGCGACAGGGAAGCTCCTATAATTCACCCCTCCACTTT. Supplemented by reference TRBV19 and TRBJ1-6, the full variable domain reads DGGITQSPKYLFRKEGQNVTLSCEQNLNHDAMYWYRQDPGQGLRLIYYSQIVNDFQKGDIAEGYSVSREKKESFPLTVTSAQKNPTAFYLCASSRRQGSSYNSPLHFGNGTRLTVT.

CDR3 nucleotide sequence: TGTGCCAGCTCCCCGATAGGCTATACAATGAACACTGAAGCTTTCTTT. The encoded protein is CASSPIGYTMNTEAFF. The chain combines TRBV18 with TRBJ1-1, with no clear D. V was trimmed by 6 bases and J by 0 bases, leaving 17 bases between them. The CDR3 is made up of 16 amino acids. From germline, CDR1 is KGHSH and CDR2 LQKENI.

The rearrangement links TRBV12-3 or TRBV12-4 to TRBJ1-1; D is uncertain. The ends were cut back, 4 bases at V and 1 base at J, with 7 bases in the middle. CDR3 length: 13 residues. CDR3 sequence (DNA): TGTGCCAGCAGTTATCAGGCGAACACTGAAGCTTTCTTT. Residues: CASSYQANTEAFF.

CDR3 loop: CASSLFEAQGHEKLFF. The CDR3 DNA is TGTGCCAGCAGCCTATTTGAGGCCCAAGGCCATGAAAAACTGTTTTTT. The chain employs TRBV16 and TRBJ1-4, with unresolved D. The germline V gene encodes CDR1 KGHSY and CDR2 FQNENV. V was cut by 4 bases and J by 6 bases, with 18 bases left in between. This CDR3 has 16 residues.

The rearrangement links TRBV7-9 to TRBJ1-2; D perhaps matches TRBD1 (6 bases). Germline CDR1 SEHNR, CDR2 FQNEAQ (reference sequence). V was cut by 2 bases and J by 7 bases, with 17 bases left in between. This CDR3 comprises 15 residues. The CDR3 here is CASSLFGGGAVGYTF. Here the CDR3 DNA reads TGTGCCAGCAGCTTATTTGGCGGGGGGGCTGTTGGCTACACCTTC.

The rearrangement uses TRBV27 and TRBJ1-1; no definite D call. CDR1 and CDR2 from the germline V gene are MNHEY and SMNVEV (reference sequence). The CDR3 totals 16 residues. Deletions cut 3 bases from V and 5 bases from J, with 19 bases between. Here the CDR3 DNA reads TGTGCCAGCAGTTTTCGCCGGGCCGTCCAGAGGACTGAAGCTTTCTTT. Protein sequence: CASSFRRAVQRTEAFF.

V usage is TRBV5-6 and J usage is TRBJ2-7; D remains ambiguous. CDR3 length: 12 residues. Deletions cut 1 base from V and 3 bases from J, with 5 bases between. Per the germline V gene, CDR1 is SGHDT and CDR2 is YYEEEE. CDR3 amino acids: CASSLPNYEQYF. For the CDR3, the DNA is TGTGCCAGCAGCTTGCCCAACTACGAGCAGTACTTC. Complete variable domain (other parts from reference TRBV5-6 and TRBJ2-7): DAGVTQSPTHLIKTRGQQVTLRCSPKSGHDTVSWYQQALGQGPQFIFQYYEEEERQRGNFPDRFSGHQFPNYSSELNVNALLLGDSALYLCASSLPNYEQYFGPGTRLTVT.

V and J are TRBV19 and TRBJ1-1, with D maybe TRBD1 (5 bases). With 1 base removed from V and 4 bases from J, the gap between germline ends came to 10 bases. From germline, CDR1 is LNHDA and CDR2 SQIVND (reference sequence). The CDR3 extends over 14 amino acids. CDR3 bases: TGTGCCAGTAGTATAGGAGGGGAGGGCACTGAAGCTTTCTTT. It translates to CASSIGGEGTEAFF.

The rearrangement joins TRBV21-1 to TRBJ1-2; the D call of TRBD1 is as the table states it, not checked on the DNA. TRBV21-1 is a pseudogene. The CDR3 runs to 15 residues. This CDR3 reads CASSKARARAYGYTF. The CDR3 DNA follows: TGTGCCAGCAGCAAAGCGCGAGCCAGGGCCTATGGCTACACCTTC.

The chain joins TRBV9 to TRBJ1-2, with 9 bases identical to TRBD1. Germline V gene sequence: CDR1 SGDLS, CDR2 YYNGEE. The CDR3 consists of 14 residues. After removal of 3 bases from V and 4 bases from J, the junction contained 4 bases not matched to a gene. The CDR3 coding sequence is TGTGCCAGCAGCGAGGGACAGGGAGGCTATGGCTACACCTTC. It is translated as CASSEGQGGYGYTF.

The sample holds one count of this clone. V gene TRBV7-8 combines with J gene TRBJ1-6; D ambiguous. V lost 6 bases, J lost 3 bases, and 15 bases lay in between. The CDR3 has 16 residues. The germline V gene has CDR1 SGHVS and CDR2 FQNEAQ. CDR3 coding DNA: TGTGCCAGCAGTTTCAGTCGGGATCTCTATAATTCACCCCTCCACTTT. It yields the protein CASSFSRDLYNSPLHF.

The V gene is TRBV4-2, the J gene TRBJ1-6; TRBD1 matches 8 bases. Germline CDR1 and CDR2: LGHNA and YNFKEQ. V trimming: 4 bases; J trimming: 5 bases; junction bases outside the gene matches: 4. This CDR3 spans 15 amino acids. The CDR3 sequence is CASSREDRDNSPLHF. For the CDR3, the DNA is TGTGCCAGCAGCCGAGAGGACAGGGATAATTCACCCCTCCACTTT.

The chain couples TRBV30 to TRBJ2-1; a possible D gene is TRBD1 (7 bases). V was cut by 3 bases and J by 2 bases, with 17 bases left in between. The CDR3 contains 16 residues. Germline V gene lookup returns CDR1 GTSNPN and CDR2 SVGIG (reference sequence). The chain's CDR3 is CAWRGGDRVPYNEQFF. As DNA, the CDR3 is TGTGCCTGGAGGGGAGGAGACAGGGTCCCCTACAATGAGCAGTTCTTC.

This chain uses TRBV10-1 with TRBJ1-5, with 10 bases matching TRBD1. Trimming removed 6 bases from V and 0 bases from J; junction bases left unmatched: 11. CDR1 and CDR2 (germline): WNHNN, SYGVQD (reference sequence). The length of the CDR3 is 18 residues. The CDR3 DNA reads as TGCGCCAGCAGGCACCGGGACAGGGGTAGGTCTAGCAATCAGCCCCAGCATTTT. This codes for CASRHRDRGRSSNQPQHF.

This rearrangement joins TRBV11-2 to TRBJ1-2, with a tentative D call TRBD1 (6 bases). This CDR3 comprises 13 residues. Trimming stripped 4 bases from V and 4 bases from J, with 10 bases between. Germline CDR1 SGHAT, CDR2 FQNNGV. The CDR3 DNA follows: TGTGCCAGCAGCTCGGGACACCTCTATGGCTACACCTTC. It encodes CASSSGHLYGYTF. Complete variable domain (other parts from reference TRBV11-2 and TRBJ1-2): EAGVAQSPRYKIIEKRQSVAFWCNPISGHATLYWYQQILGQGPKLLIQFQNNGVVDDSQLPKDRFSAERLKGVDSTLKIQPAKLEDSAVYLCASSSGHLYGYTFGSGTRLTVV.

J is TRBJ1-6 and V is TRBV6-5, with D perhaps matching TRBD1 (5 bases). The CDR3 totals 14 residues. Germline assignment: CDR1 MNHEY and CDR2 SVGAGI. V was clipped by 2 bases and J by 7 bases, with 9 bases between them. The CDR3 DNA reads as TGTGCCAGCAGTTACGGGACGGGGAATTCACCCCTCCACTTT. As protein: CASSYGTGNSPLHF.

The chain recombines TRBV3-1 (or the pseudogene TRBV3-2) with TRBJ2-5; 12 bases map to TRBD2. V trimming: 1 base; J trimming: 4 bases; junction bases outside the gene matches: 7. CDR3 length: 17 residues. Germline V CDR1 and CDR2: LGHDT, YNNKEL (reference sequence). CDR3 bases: TGTGCCAGCAGCCAAGGACTAGCGGGGGCCGGGGGAGAGACCCAGTACTTC. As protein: CASSQGLAGAGGETQYF.